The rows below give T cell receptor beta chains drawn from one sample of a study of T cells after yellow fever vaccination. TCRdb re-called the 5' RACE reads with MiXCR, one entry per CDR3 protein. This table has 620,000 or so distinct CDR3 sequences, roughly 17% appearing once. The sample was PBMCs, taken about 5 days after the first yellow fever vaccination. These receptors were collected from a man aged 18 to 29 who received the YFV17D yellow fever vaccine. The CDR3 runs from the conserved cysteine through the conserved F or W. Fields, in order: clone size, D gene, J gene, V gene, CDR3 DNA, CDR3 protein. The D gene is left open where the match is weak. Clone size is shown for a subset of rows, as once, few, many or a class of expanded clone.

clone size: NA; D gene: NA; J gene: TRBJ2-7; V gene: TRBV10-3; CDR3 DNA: TGTGCCATCAGTGGGGGCAGGGATCCAACCTACGAGCAGTACTTC; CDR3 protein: CAISGGRDPTYEQYF
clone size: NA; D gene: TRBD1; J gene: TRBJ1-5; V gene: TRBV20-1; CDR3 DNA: TGCAGTGCTAGAGACGGGACAGGGGAACAGCCCCAGCATTTT; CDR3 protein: CSARDGTGEQPQHF
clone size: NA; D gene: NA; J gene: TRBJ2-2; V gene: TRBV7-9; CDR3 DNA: TGTGCCAGCAGTCGACATGACACCGGGGAGCTGTTTTTT; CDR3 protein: CASSRHDTGELFF
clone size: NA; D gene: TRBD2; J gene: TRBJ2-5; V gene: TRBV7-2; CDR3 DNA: TGTGCCAGCAGCTTTCGGCTAGCGGGGAAGGAGACCCAGTACTTC; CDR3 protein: CASSFRLAGKETQYF
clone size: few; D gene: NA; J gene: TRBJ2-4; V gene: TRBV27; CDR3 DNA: TGTGCCAGCAGTCCCGATCCGCAGGTGTACAAAAACATTCAGTACTTC; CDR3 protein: CASSPDPQVYKNIQYF
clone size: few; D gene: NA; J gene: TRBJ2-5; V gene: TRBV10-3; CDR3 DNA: TGTGCCATCAGTGAGTTAACCGGGACGGAGACCCAGTACTTC; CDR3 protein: CAISELTGTETQYF
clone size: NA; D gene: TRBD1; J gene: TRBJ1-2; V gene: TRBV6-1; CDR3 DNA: TGTGCCAGCAGCCAGACAGGGGGCCTACAGCGTGGCTACACCTTC; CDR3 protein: CASSQTGGLQRGYTF
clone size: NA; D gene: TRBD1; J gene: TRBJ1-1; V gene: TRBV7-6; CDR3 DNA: TGTGCCAGCAGCTTGGGACCGGGAGGGGGCCTGATGAACACTGAAGCTTTCTTT; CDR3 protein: CASSLGPGGGLMNTEAFF
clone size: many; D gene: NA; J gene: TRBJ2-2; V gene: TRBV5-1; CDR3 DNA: TGCGCCAGCAGCTTGGCTGCAGGGTTTGCCGGGGAGCTGTTTTTT; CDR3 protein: CASSLAAGFAGELFF
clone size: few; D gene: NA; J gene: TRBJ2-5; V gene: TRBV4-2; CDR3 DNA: TGTGCCAGCAGCCAAGCGGGGCCGGCGGGAGAGACCCAGTACTTC; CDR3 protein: CASSQAGPAGETQYF
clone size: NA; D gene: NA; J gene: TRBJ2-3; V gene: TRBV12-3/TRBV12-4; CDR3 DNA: TGTGCCAGTCAAGCGGGCCCTGGGACAGATACGCAGTATTTT; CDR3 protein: CASQAGPGTDTQYF
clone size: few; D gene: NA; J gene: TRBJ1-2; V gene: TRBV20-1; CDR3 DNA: TGCAGTGCTAGAGATTATCTTATAGAAGGCTACACCTTC; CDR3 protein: CSARDYLIEGYTF
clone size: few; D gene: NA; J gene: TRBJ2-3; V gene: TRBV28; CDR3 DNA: TGTGCCAGCAACCCGGGGGCAGATAGCACAGATACGCAGTATTTT; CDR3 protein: CASNPGADSTDTQYF
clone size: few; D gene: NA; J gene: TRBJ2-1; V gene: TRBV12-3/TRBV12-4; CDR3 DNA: TGTGCCAGCAGTTTTCTCCGGCGAGAGCAGTTCTTC; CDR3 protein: CASSFLRREQFF
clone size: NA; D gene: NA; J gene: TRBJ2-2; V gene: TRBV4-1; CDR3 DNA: TGCGCCAGCAGCCAAGAGGGGACATCCGCCGGGGAGCTGTTTTTT; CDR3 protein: CASSQEGTSAGELFF
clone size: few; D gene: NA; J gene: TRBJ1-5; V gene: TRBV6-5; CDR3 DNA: TGTGCCAGCAGTTACCCCGTTGGGAAGGGTCAGCCCCAGCATTTT; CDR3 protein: CASSYPVGKGQPQHF
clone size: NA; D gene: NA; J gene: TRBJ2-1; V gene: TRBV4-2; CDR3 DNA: TGTGCCAGCACGGACTCCTCCTACAATGAGCAGTTCTTC; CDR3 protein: CASTDSSYNEQFF
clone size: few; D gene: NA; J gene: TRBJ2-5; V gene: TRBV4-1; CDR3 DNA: TGCGCCAGCAGCTACTTCCCAGGGCCGTACCAAGAGACCCAGTACTTC; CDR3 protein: CASSYFPGPYQETQYF
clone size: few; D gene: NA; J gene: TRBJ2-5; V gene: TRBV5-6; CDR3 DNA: TGTGCCAGCCGCTCCAGGGCAGAGACCCAGTACTTC; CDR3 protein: CASRSRAETQYF
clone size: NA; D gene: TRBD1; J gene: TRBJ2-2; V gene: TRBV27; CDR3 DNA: TGTGCCAGCAGTATGAACCCGGGACAGGGGACGACCGGGGAGCTGTTTTTT; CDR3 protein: CASSMNPGQGTTGELFF
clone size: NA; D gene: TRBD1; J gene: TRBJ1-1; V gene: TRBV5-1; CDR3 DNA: TGCGCCAGCAGCTTGGACGGGACAGCCACTGAAGCTTTCTTT; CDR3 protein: CASSLDGTATEAFF
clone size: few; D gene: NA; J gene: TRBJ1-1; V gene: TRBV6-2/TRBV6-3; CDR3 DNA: TGTGCCAGCAGAAATGCCCTGACATTCACTGAAGCTTTCTTT; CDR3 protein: CASRNALTFTEAFF
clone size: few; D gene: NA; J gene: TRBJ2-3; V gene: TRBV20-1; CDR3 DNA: TGCAGTGCGGGAAGGGGCCGAGCTACAGATACGCAGTATTTT; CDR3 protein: CSAGRGRATDTQYF
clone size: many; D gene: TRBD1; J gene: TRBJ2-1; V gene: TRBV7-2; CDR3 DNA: TGTGCCAGCAGCAAAGGCCGGACAGGGGGTGGTGAGCAGTTCTTC; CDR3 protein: CASSKGRTGGGEQFF
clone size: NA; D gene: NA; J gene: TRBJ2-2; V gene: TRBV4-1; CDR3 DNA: TGCGCCAGCAGCCAAGAGGGAATGCCGACAGGGGAGCTGTTTTTT; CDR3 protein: CASSQEGMPTGELFF
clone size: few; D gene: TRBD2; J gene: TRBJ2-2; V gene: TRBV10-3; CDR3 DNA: TGTGCCATCAGTGAGTCGAGGAGCGGGGGAACCGGGGAGCTGTTTTTT; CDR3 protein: CAISESRSGGTGELFF
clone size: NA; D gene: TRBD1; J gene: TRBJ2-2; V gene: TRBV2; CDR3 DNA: TGTGCCAGCAGTCCATACCGGGACAGACTCACCGGGGAGCTGTTTTTT; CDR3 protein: CASSPYRDRLTGELFF
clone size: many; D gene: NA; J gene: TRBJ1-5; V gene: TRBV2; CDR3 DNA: TGTGCCAGCAGTGAAGCCCCAGGGACCGCTAATCAGCCCCAGCATTTT; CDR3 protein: CASSEAPGTANQPQHF
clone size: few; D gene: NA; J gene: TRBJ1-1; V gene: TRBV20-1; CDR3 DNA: TGCAGTGCTAGAGATCGGATCTTGAACACTGAAGCTTTCTTT; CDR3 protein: CSARDRILNTEAFF
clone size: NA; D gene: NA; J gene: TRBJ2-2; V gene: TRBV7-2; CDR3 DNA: TGTGCCAGCAGCTTATCGGGACCGGGGGAGCTGTTTTTT; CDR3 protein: CASSLSGPGELFF
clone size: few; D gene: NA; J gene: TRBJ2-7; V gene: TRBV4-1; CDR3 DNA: TGCGCCAGCAGCCAAGATTTTTACGGGTTCTACGAGCAGTACTTC; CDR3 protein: CASSQDFYGFYEQYF
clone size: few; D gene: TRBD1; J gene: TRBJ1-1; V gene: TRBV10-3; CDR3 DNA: TGTGCCACCGGGACAGTGAACACTGAAGCTTTCTTT; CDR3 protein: CATGTVNTEAFF
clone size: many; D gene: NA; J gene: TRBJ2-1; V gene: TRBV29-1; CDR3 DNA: TGCAGCGTTGATCCGGTGGGCTACAATGAGCAGTTCTTC; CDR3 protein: CSVDPVGYNEQFF
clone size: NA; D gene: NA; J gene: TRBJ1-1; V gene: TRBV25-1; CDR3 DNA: TGTGCCAGCAGTGACAGGGTGAACACTGAAGCTTTCTTT; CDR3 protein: CASSDRVNTEAFF
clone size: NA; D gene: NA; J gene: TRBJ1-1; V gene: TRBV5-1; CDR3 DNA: TGCGCCAGCAGCTTGCAATCGGGGGAGACTGAAGCTTTCTTT; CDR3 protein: CASSLQSGETEAFF
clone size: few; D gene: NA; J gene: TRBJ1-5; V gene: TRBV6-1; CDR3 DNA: TGTGCCAGCAGTCCTTGGGCGAATCAGCCCCAGCATTTT; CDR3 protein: CASSPWANQPQHF
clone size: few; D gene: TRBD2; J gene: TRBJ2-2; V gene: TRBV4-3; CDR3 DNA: TGCGCCAGCAGCCAAGACCCTAGCGGGGGAGACACCGGGGAGCTGTTTTTT; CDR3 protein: CASSQDPSGGDTGELFF
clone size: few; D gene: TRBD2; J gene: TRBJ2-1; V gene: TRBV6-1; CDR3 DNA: TGTGCCAGCATTGCTGGGCTAGCGGGATTCTACAATGAGCAGTTCTTC; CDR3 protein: CASIAGLAGFYNEQFF
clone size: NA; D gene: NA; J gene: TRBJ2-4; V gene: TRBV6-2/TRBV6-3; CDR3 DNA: TGTGCCAGCAGTCGACGGGCCTTGAAACCCAAAAACATTCAGTACTTC; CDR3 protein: CASSRRALKPKNIQYF
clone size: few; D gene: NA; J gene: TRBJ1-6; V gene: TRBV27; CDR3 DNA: TGTGCCAGCAGTTATGGGGGTCTCGATTCACCCCTCCACTTT; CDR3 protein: CASSYGGLDSPLHF
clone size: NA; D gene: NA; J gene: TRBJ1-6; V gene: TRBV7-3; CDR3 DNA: TGTGCCAGCAGCTTAACAGGGACCGAATCACCCCTCCACTTT; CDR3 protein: CASSLTGTESPLHF
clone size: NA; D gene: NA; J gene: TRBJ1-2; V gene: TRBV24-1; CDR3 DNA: TGTGCCACCAGTGACGAGGGGAAAGGCTACACCTTC; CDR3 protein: CATSDEGKGYTF
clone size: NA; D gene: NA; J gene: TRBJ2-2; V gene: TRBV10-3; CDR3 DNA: TGTGCCATCAGTGAGATCGGTAACACCGGGGAGCTGTTTTTT; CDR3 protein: CAISEIGNTGELFF
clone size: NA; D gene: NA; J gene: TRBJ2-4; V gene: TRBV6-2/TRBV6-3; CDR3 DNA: TGTGCCAGCAGTTATGCTGGGACCCCGGGGGAAAACATTCAGTACTTC; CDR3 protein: CASSYAGTPGENIQYF
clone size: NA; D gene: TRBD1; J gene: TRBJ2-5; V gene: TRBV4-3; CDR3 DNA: TGCGCCAGCAGCCAAGGACGGGACAGGGGGTGGGAGACCCAGTACTTC; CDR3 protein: CASSQGRDRGWETQYF
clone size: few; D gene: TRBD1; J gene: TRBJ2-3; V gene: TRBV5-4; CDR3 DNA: TGTGCCAGCATGCCGGGACAGAGCACAGATACGCAGTATTTT; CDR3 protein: CASMPGQSTDTQYF
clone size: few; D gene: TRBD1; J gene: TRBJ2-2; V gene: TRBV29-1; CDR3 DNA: TGCGGGACAGGGAGAACGAACACCGGGGAGCTGTTTTTT; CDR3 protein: CGTGRTNTGELFF
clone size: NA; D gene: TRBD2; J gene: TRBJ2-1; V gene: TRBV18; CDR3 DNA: TGTGCCAGCTCACGGCTAACTAGCGGCGAGGTCCAGTTCTTC; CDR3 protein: CASSRLTSGEVQFF
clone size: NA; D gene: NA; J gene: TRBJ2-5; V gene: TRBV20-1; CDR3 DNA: TGCAGTGCTCCAGGGCCTCTCAGGGAGACCCAGTACTTC; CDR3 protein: CSAPGPLRETQYF
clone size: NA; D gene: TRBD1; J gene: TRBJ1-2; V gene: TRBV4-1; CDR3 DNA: TGCGCCAGCAGACATCAAGGGGGCGCTGGCTATGGCTACACCTTC; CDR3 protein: CASRHQGGAGYGYTF
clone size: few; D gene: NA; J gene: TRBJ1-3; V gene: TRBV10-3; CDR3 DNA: TGTGCCATCAGTGAGCGGGCTATCCACTCTGGAAACACCATATATTTT; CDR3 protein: CAISERAIHSGNTIYF
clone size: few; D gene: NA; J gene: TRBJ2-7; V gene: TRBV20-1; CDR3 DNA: TGCAGTGCTAGAGACCCCACACTAACCTACGAGCAGTACTTC; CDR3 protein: CSARDPTLTYEQYF
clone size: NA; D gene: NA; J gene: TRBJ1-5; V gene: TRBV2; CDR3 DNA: TGTGCCAGCAGCCCGGACGCGTCGCGACTCTATCAGCCCCAGCATTTT; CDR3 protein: CASSPDASRLYQPQHF
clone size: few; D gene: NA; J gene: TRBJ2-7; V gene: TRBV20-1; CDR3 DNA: TGCAGTGCTCCCCCCGCGGGGCGCCTCTACGAGCAGTACTTC; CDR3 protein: CSAPPAGRLYEQYF
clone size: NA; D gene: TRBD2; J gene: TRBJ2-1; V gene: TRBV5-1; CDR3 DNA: TGCGCCAGCAGCCCGCCTAGCGGGGGCGCCCGGGACAATGAGCAGTTCTTC; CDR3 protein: CASSPPSGGARDNEQFF
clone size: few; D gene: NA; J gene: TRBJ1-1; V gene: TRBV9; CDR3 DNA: TGTGCCAGCAGCTCATTTGGGGGGAAGGCTGAAGCTTTCTTT; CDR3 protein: CASSSFGGKAEAFF
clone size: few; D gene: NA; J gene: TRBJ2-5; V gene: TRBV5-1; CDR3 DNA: TGCGCCAGCAGCTTGGCCGAGGCGTGGGAGACCCAGTACTTC; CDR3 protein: CASSLAEAWETQYF
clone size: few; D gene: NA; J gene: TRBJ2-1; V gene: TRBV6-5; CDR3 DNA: TGTGCCAGCAGTTCCCTTGGGGGGCCGGGAAATGAGCAGTTCTTC; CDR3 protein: CASSSLGGPGNEQFF
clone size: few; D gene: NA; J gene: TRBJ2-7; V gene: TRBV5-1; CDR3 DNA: TGCGCCAGCGGGGGGAGCTCCTACGAGCAGTACTTC; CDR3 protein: CASGGSSYEQYF
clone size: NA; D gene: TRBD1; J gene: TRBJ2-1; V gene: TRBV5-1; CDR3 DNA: TGCGCCAGCAGCTTGGCCGGGACAGGGGACAATGAGCAGTTCTTC; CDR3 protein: CASSLAGTGDNEQFF